Listed below are T cell receptor beta chains from one sample, sequenced in a study of human T cells and chemical hapten exposure. TCRdb used MiXCR to reprocess the RACE reads, holding one entry per CDR3 protein. The table lists about 77,000 distinct CDR3 sequences, approximately 14% of them singletons. The sequencing used whole blood, collected in connection with sensitization to the hapten diphenylcyclopropenone (DPC). The receptor set was obtained from a woman aged 50 to 60 with alopecia areata. Some clones in this sample may be carry-over from other donors' samples. Both conserved end residues are part of each CDR3. A D gene is named only where the DNA matches it firmly. Not all rows give a size; the values are once, few, many and, for expanded clones, a class.

size: few; D: TRBD1; J: TRBJ2-3; V: TRBV7-9; CDR3: CASSSPKGASTDTQYF; DNA: TGTGCCAGCAGCTCCCCCAAGGGGGCCAGCACAGATACGCAGTATTTT
size: many; D: NA; J: TRBJ1-5; V: TRBV6-2/TRBV6-3; CDR3: CASRTTEGQPQHF; DNA: TGTGCCAGCAGAACAACGGAGGGTCAGCCCCAGCATTTT
size: NA; D: NA; J: TRBJ2-3; V: TRBV7-9; CDR3: CASSFGLKGGNTDTQYF; DNA: TGTGCCAGCAGCTTTGGGCTGAAGGGGGGAAACACAGATACGCAGTATTTT
size: NA; D: NA; J: TRBJ2-1; V: TRBV6-2/TRBV6-3; CDR3: CASSYSPSLNEQFF; DNA: TGTGCCAGCAGTTACTCGCCTAGCCTCAATGAGCAGTTCTTC
size: few; D: TRBD1; J: TRBJ2-5; V: TRBV6-1; CDR3: CASSEVGQGTLMGTQYF; DNA: TGTGCCAGCAGTGAAGTTGGACAGGGAACCCTAATGGGGACCCAGTACTTC
size: NA; D: NA; J: TRBJ2-1; V: TRBV12-3/TRBV12-4; CDR3: CASGFLSLEQFF; DNA: TGTGCCAGCGGATTCCTTAGTCTCGAGCAGTTCTTC
size: many; D: NA; J: TRBJ2-3; V: TRBV12-3/TRBV12-4; CDR3: CASSPRVTDTQYF; DNA: TGTGCCAGCAGTCCCAGGGTGACAGATACGCAGTATTTT
size: few; D: TRBD1; J: TRBJ1-5; V: TRBV30; CDR3: CASGQGARQPQHF; DNA: TGTGCCTCCGGACAGGGGGCTCGACAGCCCCAGCATTTT
size: few; D: NA; J: TRBJ2-2; V: TRBV29-1; CDR3: CSVDTTNTGELFF; DNA: TGCAGCGTTGACACTACGAACACCGGGGAGCTGTTTTTT
size: NA; D: TRBD1; J: TRBJ1-2; V: TRBV5-5; CDR3: CASSWGLSGTDSHGYTF; DNA: TGTGCCAGCAGCTGGGGGCTTTCCGGGACAGATTCCCATGGCTACACCTTC
size: NA; D: NA; J: TRBJ2-3; V: TRBV11-2; CDR3: CASSPNRLTDTQYF; DNA: TGTGCCAGCAGTCCTAACAGGTTAACAGATACGCAGTATTTT
size: many; D: NA; J: TRBJ1-2; V: TRBV20-1; CDR3: CSANPARVPYGYTF; DNA: TGCAGTGCCAACCCGGCCAGGGTGCCCTATGGCTACACCTTC
size: NA; D: NA; J: TRBJ2-2; V: TRBV7-2; CDR3: CASSGDYGAAGELFF; DNA: TGTGCCAGCAGCGGAGACTACGGGGCCGCCGGGGAGCTGTTTTTT
size: many; D: NA; J: TRBJ2-7; V: TRBV24-1; CDR3: CATEGGIPYEQYF; DNA: TGTGCCACCGAAGGCGGGATCCCCTACGAGCAGTACTTC
size: NA; D: NA; J: TRBJ1-1; V: TRBV7-9; CDR3: CASRSATNTEAFF; DNA: TGTGCCAGCAGGTCGGCGACGAACACTGAAGCTTTCTTT
size: NA; D: NA; J: TRBJ2-1; V: TRBV7-9; CDR3: CASSWDSAEQFF; DNA: TGTGCCAGCAGCTGGGACTCCGCTGAGCAGTTCTTC
size: NA; D: TRBD1; J: TRBJ1-2; V: TRBV7-2; CDR3: CASSLGGSGTGNYGYTF; DNA: TGTGCCAGCAGCTTAGGGGGCTCCGGGACAGGGAACTATGGCTACACCTTC
size: few; D: NA; J: TRBJ1-6; V: TRBV11-2; CDR3: CASSSTLSSPLHF; DNA: TGTGCCAGCAGCTCCACCCTAAGTTCACCCCTCCACTTT
size: NA; D: TRBD1; J: TRBJ1-6; V: TRBV7-9; CDR3: CASRPTGDSPLHF; DNA: TGTGCCAGCAGACCGACAGGGGATTCACCCCTCCACTTT
size: few; D: NA; J: TRBJ2-1; V: TRBV29-1; CDR3: CSVPGINEQFF; DNA: TGCAGCGTTCCAGGGATAAATGAGCAGTTCTTC
size: NA; D: NA; J: TRBJ2-7; V: TRBV29-1; CDR3: CSVKPLGSYEQYF; DNA: TGCAGCGTCAAACCACTGGGGTCCTACGAGCAGTACTTC
size: NA; D: NA; J: TRBJ2-2; V: TRBV5-4; CDR3: CASSKTGTGELFF; DNA: TGTGCCAGCAGCAAGACAGGCACCGGGGAGCTGTTTTTT
size: few; D: TRBD1; J: TRBJ1-1; V: TRBV6-2/TRBV6-3; CDR3: CASSTPTGGGTEAFF; DNA: TGTGCCAGCAGTACTCCAACAGGGGGAGGAACTGAAGCTTTCTTT
size: few; D: TRBD1; J: TRBJ1-2; V: TRBV29-1; CDR3: CSVGLLGQTYGYTF; DNA: TGCAGCGTTGGTCTTCTGGGACAGACATATGGCTACACCTTC
size: NA; D: NA; J: TRBJ1-1; V: TRBV29-1; CDR3: CSVVNGMNTEAFF; DNA: TGCAGCGTTGTAAACGGAATGAACACTGAAGCTTTCTTT
size: NA; D: NA; J: TRBJ1-5; V: TRBV27; CDR3: CASSSRGANQPQHF; DNA: TGTGCCAGCAGTTCAAGGGGGGCGAATCAGCCCCAGCATTTT
size: few; D: NA; J: TRBJ1-1; V: TRBV5-1; CDR3: CASSGGRWNTEAFF; DNA: TGCGCCAGCAGCGGTGGACGTTGGAACACTGAAGCTTTCTTT
size: NA; D: TRBD1; J: TRBJ2-7; V: TRBV27; CDR3: CASSFAPLGTGGEEQYF; DNA: TGTGCCAGCAGTTTCGCGCCCCTAGGGACAGGGGGCGAAGAGCAGTACTTC
size: NA; D: NA; J: TRBJ2-7; V: TRBV11-2; CDR3: CASSLPAYEQYF; DNA: TGTGCCAGCAGCCTGCCTGCCTACGAGCAGTACTTC
size: few; D: NA; J: TRBJ1-1; V: TRBV5-1; CDR3: CASTAFRRGTEAFF; DNA: TGCGCCAGCACCGCTTTCCGCCGGGGGACTGAAGCTTTCTTT
size: NA; D: NA; J: TRBJ1-2; V: TRBV7-8; CDR3: CASSTGHQANYGYTF; DNA: TGTGCCAGCAGCACGGGACACCAAGCTAACTATGGCTACACCTTC
size: NA; D: TRBD2; J: TRBJ2-1; V: TRBV7-9; CDR3: CASSPGRLASGDSYNEQFF; DNA: TGTGCCAGCAGCCCGGGACGGTTGGCTAGCGGGGACTCCTACAATGAGCAGTTCTTC
size: many; D: NA; J: TRBJ1-6; V: TRBV10-2; CDR3: CASSDWAGRNSPLHF; DNA: TGCGCCAGCAGTGATTGGGCAGGGAGAAATTCACCCCTCCACTTT
size: many; D: NA; J: TRBJ2-1; V: TRBV7-9; CDR3: CASRGGRAVEQFF; DNA: TGTGCCAGCAGAGGAGGCAGGGCAGTTGAGCAGTTCTTC
size: few; D: TRBD2; J: TRBJ2-7; V: TRBV7-2; CDR3: CASSHPGLASYF; DNA: TGTGCCAGCAGCCACCCGGGACTAGCGAGCTACTTC
size: many; D: NA; J: TRBJ2-7; V: TRBV5-1; CDR3: CASSLAPTTGINEQYF; DNA: TGCGCCAGCAGCTTGGCTCCTACGACGGGAATTAACGAGCAGTACTTC
size: NA; D: NA; J: TRBJ2-7; V: TRBV18; CDR3: CASSQQQSYEQYF; DNA: TGTGCCAGCTCCCAACAACAGTCCTACGAGCAGTACTTC
size: many; D: NA; J: TRBJ2-7; V: TRBV20-1; CDR3: CSAPDWDGSHEQYF; DNA: TGCAGTGCTCCAGACTGGGACGGGTCCCACGAGCAGTACTTC
size: NA; D: NA; J: TRBJ1-1; V: TRBV20-1; CDR3: CSALGRKGVNTEAFF; DNA: TGCAGTGCTCTGGGACGCAAGGGGGTTAACACTGAAGCTTTCTTT
size: NA; D: NA; J: TRBJ1-1; V: TRBV18; CDR3: CASSPVGRSEAFF; DNA: TGTGCCAGCTCACCGGTTGGACGGAGTGAAGCTTTCTTT
size: NA; D: NA; J: TRBJ2-3; V: TRBV5-1; CDR3: CASSFPGTDTQYF; DNA: TGCGCCAGCAGCTTTCCAGGGACAGATACGCAGTATTTT
size: few; D: TRBD1; J: TRBJ2-4; V: TRBV6-1; CDR3: CASSEAFEGARNIQYF; DNA: TGTGCCAGCAGTGAAGCATTCGAGGGGGCCCGGAACATTCAGTACTTC
size: NA; D: NA; J: TRBJ2-5; V: TRBV30; CDR3: CAWSVVGAGTQYF; DNA: TGTGCCTGGAGTGTGGTGGGAGCTGGGACCCAGTACTTC
size: few; D: NA; J: TRBJ2-7; V: TRBV3-1; CDR3: CASSQGQQAHEQYF; DNA: TGTGCCAGCAGCCAAGGTCAACAGGCCCACGAGCAGTACTTC
size: few; D: NA; J: TRBJ2-7; V: TRBV6-2/TRBV6-3; CDR3: CASKSRDKAYEQYF; DNA: TGTGCCAGCAAATCCCGGGACAAAGCCTACGAGCAGTACTTC
size: few; D: TRBD1; J: TRBJ1-1; V: TRBV6-5; CDR3: CASSYAGQTNTEAFF; DNA: TGTGCCAGCAGTTACGCGGGACAGACGAACACTGAAGCTTTCTTT
size: few; D: NA; J: TRBJ1-6; V: TRBV5-5; CDR3: CASSLVPDSNNSPLHF; DNA: TGTGCCAGCAGCTTGGTTCCGGACAGCAATAATTCACCCCTCCACTTT
size: few; D: NA; J: TRBJ1-1; V: TRBV5-1; CDR3: CASSFITGENSEAFF; DNA: TGCGCCAGCAGTTTTATTACGGGGGAAAATTCTGAAGCTTTCTTT
size: few; D: NA; J: TRBJ2-2; V: TRBV28; CDR3: CASSSSRRELFF; DNA: TGTGCCAGCAGTTCTAGTCGACGGGAGCTGTTTTTT
size: few; D: TRBD2; J: TRBJ2-3; V: TRBV7-9; CDR3: CASSRTSGTDTQYF; DNA: TGTGCCAGCAGCCGGACTAGCGGGACAGATACGCAGTATTTT
size: NA; D: NA; J: TRBJ2-5; V: TRBV21-1; CDR3: CASSYSGTRGRKTQYF; DNA: TGTGCCAGCAGCTATAGCGGGACTAGGGGGCGAAAGACCCAGTACTTC
size: NA; D: NA; J: TRBJ1-5; V: TRBV6-1; CDR3: CASSELGGQGNQPQHF; DNA: TGTGCCAGCAGTGAATTGGGGGGCCAAGGCAATCAGCCCCAGCATTTT
size: few; D: TRBD1; J: TRBJ2-7; V: TRBV7-7; CDR3: CASSLRDRGPYEQYF; DNA: TGTGCCAGCAGCTTAAGGGACAGGGGCCCCTACGAGCAGTACTTC
size: many; D: NA; J: TRBJ2-1; V: TRBV6-2/TRBV6-3; CDR3: CASKRTGTKSSYNEQFF; DNA: TGTGCCAGCAAAAGAACCGGGACCAAAAGCTCCTACAATGAGCAGTTCTTC
size: few; D: NA; J: TRBJ2-1; V: TRBV4-3; CDR3: CASSQGGQDYNEQFF; DNA: TGCGCCAGCAGCCAAGGCGGGCAGGACTACAATGAGCAGTTCTTC
size: few; D: NA; J: TRBJ1-1; V: TRBV30; CDR3: CAWSVGLGGTEAFF; DNA: TGTGCCTGGAGTGTAGGTCTGGGGGGCACTGAAGCTTTCTTT
size: NA; D: NA; J: TRBJ2-3; V: TRBV11-3; CDR3: CASSPLTSLGTQYF; DNA: TGTGCCAGCAGCCCTCTGACTAGTCTGGGTACGCAGTATTTT